Included here is one TCR beta chain sequence, with context. The antigen remains unidentified. Trimming took 5 bases from V and 2 from J, leaving 4 bases between them. The CDR3 is 11 residues long. This sample is drawn from a study of T cell responses to AZD1222 COVID-19 vaccine. TCRdb's copy holds only in-frame clones and misses some; the assay was immunoSEQ multiplex PCR. The sample consists of 100,000 to 140,000 clones, more than 80% of them appearing once. The study, taken as a whole, reports: At baseline, seropositivity was found in only six AZD1222 recipients. White British donors predominated, females outnumbered males, and clonal diversity was possibly underestimated. The study reported that nearly half of spike-specific TCRs target unmutated variant regions.

The chain joins TRBV12-3 or TRBV12-4 to TRBJ2-7; no definite D call. The sequence came from an adult in good health. The source material was peripheral blood, sampled on day 0 of AZD1222 vaccination. The chain's CDR3 is CASSITYEQYF. CDR3 sequence (DNA): TGTGCCAGCAGTATTACCTACGAGCAGTACTTC.